Listed here are 20 T cell receptor beta chains from one sample, sequenced in a study of T cell responses to AZD1222 COVID-19 vaccine. The repertoire was sequenced with immunoSEQ multiplex PCR; TCRdb's copy has only in-frame clones and lacks some. The profile shows about 150,000 clones, approximately 83% of them singletons. The source material was peripheral blood, sampled on day 0 of AZD1222 vaccination. These receptors originate from an adult in good health.

The J gene is TRBJ2-7, the V gene TRBV30; D unclear. Trimming pared 0 bases from V and 6 bases from J, leaving 12 bases between. Per germline, CDR1 GTSNPN and CDR2 SVGIG (reference sequence). The CDR3 is 13 residues long. The CDR3 DNA reads TGTGCCTGGAGTGTACGTGGTGGCGGCGAGCAGTACTTC. Translating gives CAWSVRGGGEQYF.

The V gene is TRBV27, the J gene TRBJ2-3; D call uncertain. The V end was cut by 2 bases, the J end by 4 bases, with 10 bases between. The germline V gene encodes CDR1 MNHEY and CDR2 SMNVEV (reference sequence). This CDR3 has 14 residues. CDR3 in amino acids: CASSLLGFSDTQYF. The CDR3, as DNA: TGTGCCAGCAGTTTACTAGGATTTTCAGATACGCAGTATTTT.

CDR3 DNA: TGTGCCAGCTCCGGCGGACTCAACACAGATACGCAGTATTTT. This gives the protein CASSGGLNTDTQYF. This chain uses TRBV7-8 with TRBJ2-3, with D maybe TRBD2 (5 bases). The V end was cut by 8 bases, the J end by 2 bases, with 14 bases between. Germline V CDR1 and CDR2: SGHVS, FQNEAQ. CDR3 length: 14 amino acids.

This chain joins TRBV14 and TRBJ2-2; D ambiguous. V shed 2 bases and J shed 0 bases, with 13 bases lying between them. Germline loops: CDR1 SGHDN, CDR2 FVKESK. The CDR3 runs 17 residues. The CDR3, as DNA: TGTGCCAGCAGCCAATATATACACGCCTCGAACACCGGGGAGCTGTTTTTT. This gives the protein CASSQYIHASNTGELFF. Full variable domain (remainder filled in from reference TRBV14 and TRBJ2-2): EAGVTQFPSHSVIEKGQTVTLRCDPISGHDNLYWYRRVMGKEIKFLLHFVKESKQDESGMPNNRFLAERTGGTYSTLKVQPAELEDSGVYFCASSQYIHASNTGELFFGEGSRLTVL.

The CDR3 DNA reads TGCAGCGTTGAAGGGACGCCCTCCCCCAGCGAGCAGTACTTC. It translates to CSVEGTPSPSEQYF. The chain recombines TRBV29-1 with TRBJ2-7; D is unclear. The CDR3 extends over 14 amino acids. Trimming left V 1 base short and J 6 bases short, with 16 bases between. The germline V gene has CDR1 SQVTM and CDR2 ANQGSEA.

The rearrangement links TRBV28 to TRBJ2-7, with 7 nucleotides matching TRBD1. There are 17 residues in the CDR3. Per germline, CDR1 MDHEN and CDR2 SYDVKM. Trimming removed 6 bases from V and 3 bases from J; junction bases left unmatched: 17. The CDR3 sequence is CASRTKLRTGSGYEQYF. The CDR3, as DNA: TGTGCCAGCAGAACTAAGCTTAGGACAGGTTCGGGCTACGAGCAGTACTTC.

The chain employs TRBV2 and TRBJ1-2; D gene unclear. Trimming removed 1 base at V and 4 bases at J, with 7 bases between. Germline CDR1 is SNHLY and CDR2 is FYNNEI. The CDR3 extends over 13 amino acids. This CDR3 reads CASSEGTFYGYTF. The CDR3 DNA reads as TGTGCCAGCAGTGAAGGGACTTTCTATGGCTACACCTTC.

The rearrangement links TRBV4-2 to TRBJ2-1; the match to TRBD2 covers 10 bases. This CDR3 spans 17 amino acids. Germline-derived CDR1 and CDR2 are LGHNA and YNFKEQ. The V and J ends lost 6 bases and 8 bases, in that order; junction bases with no gene match: 16. The CDR3 loop is CASSKGLAGVEEDEQFF. The CDR3 nucleotides are TGTGCCAGCAGTAAAGGGCTAGCGGGAGTGGAGGAGGATGAGCAGTTCTTC.

The chain has TRBV3-1 (or the pseudogene TRBV3-2) and TRBJ2-7; D tentatively fits TRBD1 or TRBD2 (6 bases each). Trimming left V 0 bases short and J 0 bases short, with 9 bases between. The CDR3 has 15 amino acids. Germline assignment: CDR1 LGHDT and CDR2 YNNKEL (reference sequence). CDR3 protein: CASSQDWGASYEQYF. CDR3 coding DNA: TGTGCCAGCAGCCAAGATTGGGGGGCCTCCTACGAGCAGTACTTC.

The chain combines TRBV5-4 with TRBJ1-3; TRBD1 matches at 8 bases. This CDR3 is built from 17 residues. CDR1 SGHNT and CDR2 YYREEE come from the germline V gene (reference sequence). J gave up 1 base and V 4 bases, and 10 bases lay outside the gene matches. CDR3 coding DNA: TGTGCCAGCAGCCACACTATTACAGGGGGATCTGGAAACACCATATATTTT. This encodes CASSHTITGGSGNTIYF.

The J gene is TRBJ1-1, the V gene TRBV24-1; 7 nucleotides line up with TRBD1. Trimming at V came to 6 bases and at J to 7 bases, leaving 7 bases not matched to a gene. CDR3 length: 13 residues. The germline V gene encodes CDR1 KGHDR and CDR2 SFDVKD. The CDR3 sequence is CATSLGTAYEAFF. The CDR3 nucleotides read TGTGCCACCAGTCTGGGGACAGCTTATGAAGCTTTCTTT.

CDR3 protein: CASSPGIAASNQPQHF. The CDR3 DNA reads as TGTGCCAGCAGCCCGGGGATTGCGGCGAGCAATCAGCCCCAGCATTTT. This chain joins TRBV3-1 (or the pseudogene TRBV3-2) and TRBJ1-5; no reliable D call. This CDR3 spans 16 amino acids. Germline V lookup: CDR1 LGHDT, CDR2 YNNKEL (reference sequence). V lost 4 bases and J 1 base, leaving 14 bases between the germline ends.

The J gene is TRBJ2-1, the V gene TRBV6-1, with 7 bases that match TRBD1. CDR1 and CDR2 (germline): MNHNS, SASEGT. The CDR3 runs 15 residues. V was clipped by 1 base and J by 3 bases; unmatched bases: 3. In nucleotides, the CDR3 is TGTGCCAGCAGTGAAGACAGGGGTTACTACAATGAGCAGTTCTTC. It is translated as CASSEDRGYYNEQFF.

The chain is built from TRBV4-1 and TRBJ1-2; D is unresolved. V was clipped by 0 bases and J by 7 bases, with 24 bases between them. Germline-derived CDR1 and CDR2 are MGHRA and YSYEKL. The CDR3 is made up of 18 amino acids. CDR3 residues: CASSQERVLDGFQGGYTF. CDR3 coding DNA: TGCGCCAGCAGCCAAGAAAGAGTTTTGGATGGATTTCAAGGTGGCTACACCTTC.

This clone was detected once. This chain links TRBV7-2 with TRBJ1-1; tentatively, D is TRBD1 (5 bases). The CDR3 is made up of 11 amino acids. With 2 bases removed from V and 13 bases from J, the gap between germline ends came to 11 bases. Germline V gene lookup returns CDR1 SGHTA and CDR2 FQGNSA. CDR3 sequence (DNA): TGTGCCAGCAGCTTATATAGAGGGGTTTTCTTT. Protein sequence: CASSLYRGVFF.

This chain joins TRBV7-7 and TRBJ2-5; 8 nucleotides line up with TRBD2. CDR3 length: 12 amino acids. Germline V gives CDR1 SSHAT, CDR2 FNYEAQ (reference sequence). The CDR3 here is CASGVGPETQYF. Here the CDR3 DNA reads TGTGCTAGCGGGGTGGGTCCGGAGACCCAGTACTTC.

The gene calls are TRBV2 and TRBJ1-1; D call uncertain. Trimming cost V 8 bases and J 6 bases, with 22 bases left between them. The V gene's germline CDR1 is SNHLY and CDR2 FYNNEI. There are 15 residues in the CDR3. The CDR3 sequence: CASLSRTETHPEAFF. The CDR3 DNA sequence: TGTGCCAGCCTATCCCGGACGGAAACTCACCCTGAAGCTTTCTTT. Full variable domain (rest looked up from reference TRBV2 and TRBJ1-1): EPEVTQTPSHQVTQMGQEVILRCVPISNHLYFYWYRQILGQKVEFLVSFYNNEISEKSEIFDDQFSVERPDGSNFTLKIRSTKLEDSAMYFCASLSRTETHPEAFFGQGTRLTVV.

The chain links TRBV7-9 to TRBJ1-2, with TRBD1 as a possible D gene (5 bases). Germline V gene sequence: CDR1 SEHNR, CDR2 FQNEAQ (reference sequence). Trimming removed 5 bases at V and 8 bases at J, with 15 bases between. This CDR3 comprises 13 residues. In nucleotides, the CDR3 is TGTGCCAGCAGCACCCCATTAGGGGACGGCTACACCTTC. It specifies CASSTPLGDGYTF.

The V gene is TRBV3-1 (or the pseudogene TRBV3-2), the J gene TRBJ1-3; D uncertain. The CDR3 length is 12 residues. Germline CDR1 and CDR2: LGHDT and YNNKEL (reference sequence). Between the trimmed V and J ends, which lost 6 bases and 8 bases, there was a span of 11 bases. The CDR3 region has the DNA TGTGCCAGCAGGCAATCGGCGGACACCATATATTTT. Protein: CASRQSADTIYF.

The chain recombines TRBV11-2 with TRBJ1-5; D is perhaps TRBD1 (5 bases). The V and J ends lost 3 bases and 2 bases respectively, with 8 bases between them. The CDR3 runs to 14 residues. Germline V gene sequence: CDR1 SGHAT, CDR2 FQNNGV. The CDR3 DNA reads TGTGCCAGCAGCTTGGGGGATGGCAATCAGCCCCAGCATTTT. Encoded protein: CASSLGDGNQPQHF.